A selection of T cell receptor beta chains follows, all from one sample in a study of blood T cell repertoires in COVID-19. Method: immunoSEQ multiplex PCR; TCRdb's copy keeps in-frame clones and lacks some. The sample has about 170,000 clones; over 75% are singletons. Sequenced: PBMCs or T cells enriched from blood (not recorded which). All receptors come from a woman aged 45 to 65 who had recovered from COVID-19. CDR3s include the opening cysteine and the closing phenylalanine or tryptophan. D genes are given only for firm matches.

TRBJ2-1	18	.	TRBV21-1	TGTGCCAGCAGCGAAGGGCGACTAGCGTTAAAGGGTTACAATGAGCAGTTCTTC	CASSEGRLALKGYNEQFF
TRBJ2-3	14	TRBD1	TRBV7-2	TGTGCCAGCAGCCCTGGGACAGTCACAGATACGCAGTATTTT	CASSPGTVTDTQYF
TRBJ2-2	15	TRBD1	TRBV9	TGTGCCAGCAGCGTCGACAGGGACAACACCGGGGAGCTGTTTTTT	CASSVDRDNTGELFF
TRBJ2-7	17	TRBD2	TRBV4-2	TGTGCCAGCAGCCAAGCCAAAGCGGGGATTAATGGCTACGAGCAGTACTTC	CASSQAKAGINGYEQYF
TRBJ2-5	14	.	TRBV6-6	TGTGCCAGCAGTTACTGGCAGGGACAAGAGACCCAGTACTTC	CASSYWQGQETQYF
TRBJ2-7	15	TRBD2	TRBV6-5	TGTGCCAGCACCCCCCTGATACTAGCGGGAGCCGAGCAGTACTTC	CASTPLILAGAEQYF
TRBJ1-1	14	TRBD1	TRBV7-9	TGTGCCAGCAGCTTGGGACAGGCGAACACTGAAGCTTTCTTT	CASSLGQANTEAFF
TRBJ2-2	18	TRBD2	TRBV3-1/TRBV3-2	TGTGCCAGCAGCCAAGTCGAACACGGGAGGGCCTACACCGGGGAGCTGTTTTTT	CASSQVEHGRAYTGELFF
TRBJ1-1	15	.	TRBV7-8	TGTGCCAGCAGCTTAACTGGCAGGGTGGGCACTGAAGCTTTCTTT	CASSLTGRVGTEAFF
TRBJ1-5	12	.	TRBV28	TGTGCCAGCAATGAGCCTACTCAGCCCCAGCATTTT	CASNEPTQPQHF
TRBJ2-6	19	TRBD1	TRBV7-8	TGTGCCAGCAGCTTACCCGAGACAGGGGCCTTCTCTGGGGCCAACGTCCTGACTTTC	CASSLPETGAFSGANVLTF
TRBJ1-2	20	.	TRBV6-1	TGTGCCAGCAGTGAAAGTCCTGAGTCAGGGATTGCGGGAGCCCTTCGAGGGTACACCTTC	CASSESPESGIAGALRGYTF
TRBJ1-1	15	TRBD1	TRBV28	TGTGCCAGCAGTCGGCCGGCGACAGGGGGCACTGAAGCTTTCTTT	CASSRPATGGTEAFF
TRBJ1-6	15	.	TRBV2	TGTGCCAGCACCACCTCCTCGACAGATAATTCACCCCTCCACTTT	CASTTSSTDNSPLHF
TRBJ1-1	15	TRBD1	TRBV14	TGTGCCAGCAGCGCGACAGGGGCTATGAACACTGAAGCTTTCTTT	CASSATGAMNTEAFF